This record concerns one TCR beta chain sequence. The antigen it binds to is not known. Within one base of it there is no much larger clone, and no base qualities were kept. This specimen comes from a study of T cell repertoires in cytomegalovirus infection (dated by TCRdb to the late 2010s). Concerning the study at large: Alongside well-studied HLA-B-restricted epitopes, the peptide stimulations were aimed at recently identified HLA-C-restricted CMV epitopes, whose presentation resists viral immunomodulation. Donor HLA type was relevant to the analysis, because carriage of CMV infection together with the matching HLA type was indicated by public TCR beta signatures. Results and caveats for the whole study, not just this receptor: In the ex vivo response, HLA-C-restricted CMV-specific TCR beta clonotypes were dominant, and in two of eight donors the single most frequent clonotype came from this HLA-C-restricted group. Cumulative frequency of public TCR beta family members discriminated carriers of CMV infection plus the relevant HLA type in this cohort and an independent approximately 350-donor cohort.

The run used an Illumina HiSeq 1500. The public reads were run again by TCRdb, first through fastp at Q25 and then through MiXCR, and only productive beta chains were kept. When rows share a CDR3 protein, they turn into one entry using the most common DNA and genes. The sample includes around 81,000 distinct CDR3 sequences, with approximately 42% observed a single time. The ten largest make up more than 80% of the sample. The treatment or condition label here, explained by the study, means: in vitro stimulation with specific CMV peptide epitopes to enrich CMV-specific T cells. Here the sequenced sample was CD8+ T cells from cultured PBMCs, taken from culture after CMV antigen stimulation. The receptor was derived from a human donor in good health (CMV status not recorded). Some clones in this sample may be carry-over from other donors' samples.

CDR3 sequence: CASSPNPLRPSRDPPLHF. The nucleotide sequence is TGTGCCAGCAGCCCCAACCCCCTTAGACCTAGCCGGGATCCACCCCTCCACTTT. The chain was built from TRBV11-2 and TRBJ1-6, with the D gene call left open. The CDR3 covers 18 residues, taking in both the cysteine and the phenylalanine. The retained sequence is limited to the CDR3, 54 bases, with the frame set at the first base. CDR1 SGHAT and CDR2 FQNNGV were looked up in the germline V gene. The junction carries 28 bases between V and J, which are trimmed by 5 bases and 11 bases respectively.